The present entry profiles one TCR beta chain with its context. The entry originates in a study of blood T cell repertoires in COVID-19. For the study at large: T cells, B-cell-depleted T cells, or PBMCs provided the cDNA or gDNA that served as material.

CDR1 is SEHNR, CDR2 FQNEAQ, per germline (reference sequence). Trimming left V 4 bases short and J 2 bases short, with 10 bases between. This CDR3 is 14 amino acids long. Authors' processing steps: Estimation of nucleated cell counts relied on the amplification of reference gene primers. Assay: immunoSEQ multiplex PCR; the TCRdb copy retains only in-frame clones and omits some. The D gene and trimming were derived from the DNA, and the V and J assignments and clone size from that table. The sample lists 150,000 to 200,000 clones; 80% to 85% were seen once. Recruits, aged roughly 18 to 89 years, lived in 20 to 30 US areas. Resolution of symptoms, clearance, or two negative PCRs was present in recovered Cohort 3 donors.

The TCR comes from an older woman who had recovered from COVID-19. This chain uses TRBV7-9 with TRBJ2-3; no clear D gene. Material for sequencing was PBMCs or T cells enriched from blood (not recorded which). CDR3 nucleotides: TGTGCCAGCAGCTACACCGGGTTCACAGATACGCAGTATTTT. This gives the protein CASSYTGFTDTQYF.